Each of the 22 T cell receptor beta chains below was sequenced from the same sample in a study of T cell clusters in autoimmune cytopenias. TRB was amplified from approximately 230 ng of peripheral blood genomic DNA per sample. One tube held mixed TRB-A and TRB-B primer pools for touch-down PCR. TCRdb re-called the multiplex PCR reads and shows each CDR3 protein once, DNA omitted. The sample has 5,500 to 7,500 distinct CDR3 sequences. A further study also used this sample, focusing on T cell repertoires in aging, cancer and after chemotherapy.

Specimen: peripheral blood. Receptors originate from a human donor in good health.

The rearrangement uses TRBV18 and TRBJ2-7; TCRdb's D call, TRBD1, is unchecked because there is no DNA. Germline CDR1 is KGHSH and CDR2 is LQKENI. The CDR3 consists of 15 residues. This chain's CDR3 is CASSLSAGEGYEQYF.

This clonotype is deemed medium-sized by its frequency. The rearrangement uses TRBV5-5 and TRBJ2-3; TCRdb names TRBD2, which stays unverified in the absence of DNA. Germline V gene data show CDR1 as SGHKS and CDR2 as YYEKEE (reference sequence). CDR3 length equals 15 residues. The CDR3 loop reads CASSSERGGIDTQYF.

The rearrangement uses TRBV5-6 and TRBJ1-4. The CDR3 consists of 15 residues. Germline CDR1 SGHDT, CDR2 YYEEEE. CDR3 residues: CASSYRSLSNEKLFF. Full variable domain (outside the CDR3, taken from reference TRBV5-6 and TRBJ1-4): DAGVTQSPTHLIKTRGQQVTLRCSPKSGHDTVSWYQQALGQGPQFIFQYYEEEERQRGNFPDRFSGHQFPNYSSELNVNALLLGDSALYLCASSYRSLSNEKLFFGSGTQLSVL.

The chain employs TRBV6-6 and TRBJ1-5; as DNA is missing, the TRBD1 call by TCRdb cannot be tested. The CDR3 consists of 16 residues. The germline V gene encodes CDR1 MNHNY and CDR2 SVGAGI (reference sequence). The CDR3 sequence is CASSRGTGGADQPQHF.

This clonotype registers medium-sized (0.01 to 0.1%) by frequency. The rearrangement joins TRBV18 to TRBJ2-7. Germline loops: CDR1 KGHSH, CDR2 LQKENI. CDR3 length: 15 residues. CDR3 residues: CASSPRQMSSYEQYF.

This chain joins TRBV5-1 and TRBJ1-1. This CDR3 has 13 residues. The germline V gene encodes CDR1 SGHRS and CDR2 YFSETQ. CDR3 sequence: CASSYTDSTEAFF.

This clonotype registers medium-sized (0.01 to 0.1%) by frequency. This chain connects TRBV18 to TRBJ2-3; there is no DNA to check the TCRdb D call of TRBD2. The germline gives CDR1 KGHSH, CDR2 LQKENI. CDR3 size: 17 residues. The CDR3 protein is CASSLGLAGTPTDTQYF.

This clonotype counts as medium-sized by frequency. The chain is built from TRBV29-1 and TRBJ1-2; TCRdb names TRBD1, which stays unverified in the absence of DNA. CDR3 length: 13 residues. Germline loops: CDR1 SQVTM, CDR2 ANQGSEA. CDR3 region: CSVEVDRVGGYTF.

The V and J genes are TRBV5-1 and TRBJ1-2; the TCRdb D gene call, TRBD1, has no DNA to confirm it. The CDR3 has 15 amino acids. CDR1 is SGHRS, CDR2 YFSETQ, per germline. The chain's CDR3 is CASSSRDRGLDGYTF. The complete variable domain, with remaining parts taken from reference TRBV5-1 and TRBJ1-2, reads KAGVTQTPRYLIKTRGQQVTLSCSPISGHRSVSWYQQTPGQGLQFLFEYFSETQRNKGNFPGRFSGRQFSNSRSEMNVSTLELGDSALYLCASSSRDRGLDGYTFGSGTRLTVV.

This chain joins TRBV6-1 and TRBJ2-5. The CDR3 has 13 amino acids. Germline lookup yields CDR1 MNHNS and CDR2 SASEGT. The CDR3 sequence is CASSDFIQETQYF.

The chain has TRBV6-2 or TRBV6-3 and TRBJ1-1. The CDR3 consists of 13 residues. Germline loops: CDR1 MNHEY, CDR2 SVGEGT. The CDR3: CASGSIPHTEAFF.

The V gene is TRBV12-3 or TRBV12-4, the J gene TRBJ1-4. CDR3 size: 14 residues. CDR3 loop: CASSLGGGEKKLFF.

This CDR3 reads CASSPGLGADTQYF. The chain has TRBV5-1 and TRBJ2-3; without DNA, the TCRdb call of TRBD2 cannot be checked. The CDR3 totals 14 residues. The germline V gene has CDR1 SGHRS and CDR2 YFSETQ. The whole variable domain, filled in from reference TRBV5-1 and TRBJ2-3, reads KAGVTQTPRYLIKTRGQQVTLSCSPISGHRSVSWYQQTPGQGLQFLFEYFSETQRNKGNFPGRFSGRQFSNSRSEMNVSTLELGDSALYLCASSPGLGADTQYFGPGTRLTVL.

The J gene is TRBJ1-6, the V gene TRBV5-4. Germline CDR1 and CDR2: SGHNT and YYREEE (reference sequence). This CDR3 is built from 15 residues. CDR3 sequence reads: CASSLDSSYNSPLHF.

CDR3 residues: CASSPPGTGFYNEQFF. The genes are TRBV6-5 and TRBJ2-1; absent DNA, TCRdb's TRBD1 call cannot be checked. Germline V gene data show CDR1 as MNHEY and CDR2 as SVGAGI. CDR3 size: 16 residues.

V and J are TRBV27 and TRBJ2-3; the D gene TCRdb calls, TRBD1, cannot be checked with no DNA. CDR1 is MNHEY, CDR2 SMNVEV, per germline (reference sequence). The CDR3 covers 15 residues. CDR3 protein: CASKTGGYGADTQYF.

The rearrangement links TRBV5-1 to TRBJ1-2. CDR3 length: 14 amino acids. Germline lookup yields CDR1 SGHRS and CDR2 YFSETQ. This CDR3 is CASSLTTPIYGYTF. Full variable domain (outside the CDR3, taken from reference TRBV5-1 and TRBJ1-2): KAGVTQTPRYLIKTRGQQVTLSCSPISGHRSVSWYQQTPGQGLQFLFEYFSETQRNKGNFPGRFSGRQFSNSRSEMNVSTLELGDSALYLCASSLTTPIYGYTFGSGTRLTVV.

The chain has TRBV18 and TRBJ2-1; TCRdb's D gene call, TRBD2, goes unchecked for lack of DNA. Looked up from germline, CDR1 is KGHSH and CDR2 is LQKENI. This CDR3 has 15 amino acids. CDR3 protein: CASSLSLAEFNEQFF.

The V gene is TRBV19, the J gene TRBJ1-1; TCRdb names TRBD1, which stays unverified in the absence of DNA. The CDR3 runs 15 residues. Germline V gene lookup returns CDR1 LNHDA and CDR2 SQIVND (reference sequence). CDR3 residues: CASLKGGSRNTEAFF.

The genes are TRBV6-2 or TRBV6-3 and TRBJ2-7. The V gene's germline CDR1 is MNHEY and CDR2 SVGEGT. The CDR3 consists of 12 residues. The CDR3 region is CASSYSRYEQYF.

This sequence joins TRBV5-1 and TRBJ2-7; the D gene TCRdb calls, TRBD1, cannot be checked with no DNA. The CDR3 consists of 14 residues. CDR1 is SGHRS, CDR2 YFSETQ, per germline. The CDR3 here is CASSLGTGFSEQYF. The variable domain in full, completed from reference TRBV5-1 and TRBJ2-7, reads KAGVTQTPRYLIKTRGQQVTLSCSPISGHRSVSWYQQTPGQGLQFLFEYFSETQRNKGNFPGRFSGRQFSNSRSEMNVSTLELGDSALYLCASSLGTGFSEQYFGPGTRLTVT.

This rearrangement joins TRBV6-5 to TRBJ1-1; the TCRdb call, TRBD1, lacks DNA for checking. CDR1 and CDR2 (germline): MNHEY, SVGAGI. The CDR3 runs to 14 residues. This CDR3 reads CASIPATWNTEAFF.